This entry lists 22 T cell receptor beta chains sequenced from one sample in a study of control samples from healthy donors and cancer patients. Produced via immunoSEQ multiplex PCR; TCRdb's table is partial and in-frame only. The table lists approximately 110,000 clones, 90% of them singletons. The specimen was blood. Receptors originate from a human donor in good health. The donor label of this sample is uncertain.

V gene TRBV28 combines with J gene TRBJ2-5; D perhaps matches TRBD1 (6 bases). The CDR3 length is 13 residues. Trimming left V 6 bases short and J 5 bases short, with 13 bases between. Germline lookup yields CDR1 MDHEN and CDR2 SYDVKM. CDR3 sequence reads: CASRKQGGETQYF. The CDR3 DNA reads TGTGCCAGCAGAAAACAGGGTGGGGAGACCCAGTACTTC. The complete variable domain, with remaining parts taken from reference TRBV28 and TRBJ2-5, reads DVKVTQSSRYLVKRTGEKVFLECVQDMDHENMFWYRQDPGLGLRLIYFSYDVKMKEKGDIPEGYSVSREKKERFSLILESASTNQTSMYLCASRKQGGETQYFGPGTRLLVL.

The chain has TRBV5-1 and TRBJ2-6; D is uncertain. The germline CDR1 and CDR2 sequences are SGHRS and YFSETQ. Trimming pared 4 bases from V and 0 bases from J, leaving 8 bases between. The CDR3 runs 15 residues. The chain's CDR3 is CASSIGDSGANVLTF. CDR3 in DNA: TGCGCCAGCAGCATCGGTGACTCTGGGGCCAACGTCCTGACTTTC.

Written as DNA, the CDR3 is TGTGCCAGCAGTCAACAGGGCATAGATGAAAAACTGTTTTTT. Translated: CASSQQGIDEKLFF. The rearrangement joins TRBV25-1 to TRBJ1-4, with D maybe TRBD1 (6 bases). Trimming pared 5 bases from V and 6 bases from J, leaving 13 bases between. CDR3 length: 14 residues. Germline V gene data show CDR1 as MGHDK and CDR2 as SYGVNS. Filled out from reference TRBV25-1 and TRBJ1-4, the complete variable domain reads EADIYQTPRYLVIGTGKKITLECSQTMGHDKMYWYQQDPGMELHLIHYSYGVNSTEKGDLSSESTVSRIRTEHFPLTLESARPSHTSQYLCASSQQGIDEKLFFGSGTQLSVL.

This clone has a handful of counts. The chain links TRBV5-1 to TRBJ1-1, with 7 bases aligning to TRBD1. V dropped 4 bases and J dropped 5; count of bases not matched to a gene: 8. Germline loops: CDR1 SGHRS, CDR2 YFSETQ. The CDR3 has 14 amino acids. Here the CDR3 DNA reads TGCGCCAGCAGCCAGGGACAGACCAATACTGAAGCTTTCTTT. Translated, it gives CASSQGQTNTEAFF.

This sequence joins TRBV2 and TRBJ2-1; TRBD2 matches 9 bases. J gave up 8 bases and V 6 bases, and 11 bases lay outside the gene matches. The CDR3 is 15 amino acids. Germline lookup yields CDR1 SNHLY and CDR2 FYNNEI. As DNA, the CDR3 is TGTGCCAGCAGGTTTATGGCGGGGGGGAGAGATGAGCAGTTCTTC. Amino acids: CASRFMAGGRDEQFF.

The V call is TRBV6-5, the J call TRBJ1-2; D is uncertain. V was pared by 8 bases and J by 7 bases, with 17 bases between. The CDR3 runs to 13 residues. Germline-derived CDR1 and CDR2 are MNHEY and SVGAGI. CDR3 sequence reads: CASRTPDFSGYTF. The CDR3 DNA reads as TGTGCCAGCCGGACCCCGGACTTTTCTGGCTACACCTTC.

A few counts support this clone. J is TRBJ1-5 and V is TRBV2; TRBD1 might be the D (6 bases). The CDR3 has 15 amino acids. V shed 3 bases and J shed 7 bases, with 16 bases lying between them. From germline, CDR1 is SNHLY and CDR2 FYNNEI. CDR3 amino acids: CASSELRGANQPQHF. Written as DNA, the CDR3 is TGTGCCAGCAGTGAGTTGCGGGGGGCTAACCAGCCCCAGCATTTT. The whole variable domain, remainder taken from reference TRBV2 and TRBJ1-5, is EPEVTQTPSHQVTQMGQEVILRCVPISNHLYFYWYRQILGQKVEFLVSFYNNEISEKSEIFDDQFSVERPDGSNFTLKIRSTKLEDSAMYFCASSELRGANQPQHFGDGTRLSIL.

The sample holds one count of this clone. For the CDR3, the DNA is TGTGCCAGCCAAACAAGCTACGAGCAGTACTTC. Amino acids: CASQTSYEQYF. V and J are TRBV2 and TRBJ2-7, with D unresolved. V was shortened by 8 bases and J by 3 bases, with 8 bases between the two germline ends. This CDR3 is built from 11 residues. Per germline, CDR1 SNHLY and CDR2 FYNNEI.

With regard to this clone: No conserved phenylalanine or tryptophan is present at the end of the CDR3, so a read error is the likely explanation. It is unclear where the CDR3 begins or ends on the DNA, so no DNA is shown, and the CDR3 is as TCRdb lists it. This chain connects TRBV7-2 to TRBJ1-2. The CDR3 numbers 8 amino acids, ends counted. Germline V lookup: CDR1 SGHTA, CDR2 FQGNSA. The CDR3 reads CASSLATR.

The chain combines TRBV3-1 (or the pseudogene TRBV3-2) with TRBJ1-5; D remains ambiguous. The V and J ends lost 4 bases and 9 bases respectively, with 13 bases between them. The germline V gene encodes CDR1 LGHDT and CDR2 YNNKEL (reference sequence). This CDR3 spans 13 amino acids. CDR3 bases: TGTGCCAGCAGCCTGGACCGGTCCAGGCCCCAGCATTTT. Encoded protein: CASSLDRSRPQHF.

The genes are TRBV30 and TRBJ1-4; D is undetermined. Germline values: CDR1 GTSNPN, CDR2 SVGIG (reference sequence). The CDR3 sequence is 15 residues long. V was shortened by 2 bases and J by 3 bases, with 13 bases between the two germline ends. The CDR3 DNA follows: TGTGCCTGGAGTACCCGCGGGGAGCCTAATGAAAAACTGTTTTTT. This sequence encodes CAWSTRGEPNEKLFF.

DNA of the CDR3: TGTGCCAGCATTACCATGAGGGGGGGAGACGATGAGCAGTTCTTC. It specifies CASITMRGGDDEQFF. The chain links TRBV2 to TRBJ2-1; D is perhaps TRBD2 (7 bases). This CDR3 has 15 residues. V was pared by 7 bases and J by 8 bases, with 21 bases between. Germline V lookup: CDR1 SNHLY, CDR2 FYNNEI.

The gene calls are TRBV18 and TRBJ1-3; D gene uncertain. V was clipped by 1 base and J by 4 bases, with 8 bases between them. Germline CDR1 is KGHSH and CDR2 is LQKENI. This CDR3 spans 14 amino acids. In nucleotides, the CDR3 is TGTGCCAGCTCACCACAAGACATCGGAAACACCATATATTTT. This translates into CASSPQDIGNTIYF.

This clone was observed a handful of times. This chain joins TRBV2 and TRBJ1-5; 7 bases map to TRBD1. Germline V gene data show CDR1 as SNHLY and CDR2 as FYNNEI. Trimming took 6 bases from V and 4 from J; bases not matched to a gene: 3. This CDR3 has 13 amino acids. CDR3 in amino acids: CASSWDRNQPQHF. The CDR3 nucleotides are TGTGCCAGCAGCTGGGACAGAAATCAGCCCCAGCATTTT.

The V gene is TRBV21-1, the J gene TRBJ2-3; the D call of TRBD2 is as the table states it, not checked on the DNA. TRBV21-1 is annotated as a pseudogene. The CDR3 length is 19 residues. CDR3 residues: CASSPYQRFHDLYTDTQYF. DNA of the CDR3: TGTGCCAGCAGCCCCTACCAGCGGTTCCATGACCTATACACAGATACGCAGTATTTT.

The chain recombines TRBV20-1 with TRBJ2-5, with 9 bases lining up with TRBD2. Germline values: CDR1 DFQATT, CDR2 SNEGSKA (reference sequence). V trimming: 3 bases; J trimming: 2 bases; junction bases outside the gene matches: 4. CDR3 length: 14 residues. The CDR3 sequence is CSASGSGGQETQYF. As DNA, the CDR3 is TGCAGTGCTAGTGGTAGCGGGGGACAAGAGACCCAGTACTTC.

The chain uses TRBV30 and TRBJ1-2, with 10 bases lining up with TRBD1. The V gene end was trimmed by 3 bases and the J gene end by 4 bases; junction bases not matched to a gene: 17. CDR1 is GTSNPN, CDR2 SVGIG, per germline (reference sequence). This CDR3 has 18 amino acids. This CDR3 is CAWSGPWTGGASSYGYTF. The DNA for the CDR3 is TGTGCCTGGAGCGGACCATGGACAGGGGGGGCGTCCTCCTATGGCTACACCTTC.

The CDR3 DNA is TGTGCCAGTAGTGGTCGGGTTGGGGGGAAGGAAGCTTTCTTT. Residues: CASSGRVGGKEAFF. This chain joins TRBV19 and TRBJ1-1, with a possible D match to TRBD1 (5 bases). Trimming pared 5 bases from V and 8 bases from J, leaving 18 bases between. Germline CDR1 reads LNHDA; CDR2 reads SQIVND (reference sequence). CDR3 length equals 14 residues.

This clone has just one count. The junction differs from germline at one of its ends, possibly a read error. This chain joins TRBV6-2 or TRBV6-3 and TRBJ2-7, with D possibly being TRBD1 (5 bases). CDR1 is MNHEY, CDR2 SVGEGT, per germline. The CDR3 is made up of 12 amino acids. The CDR3 spells CASSYLRQSKSF. The CDR3 DNA reads TGTGCCAGCAGTTATCTTAGACAGAGTAAGAGCTTC.

In regard to this clone: Other DNA sequences in this sample translate to the same CDR3. The rearrangement links TRBV10-2 to TRBJ1-3, with D perhaps TRBD1 (6 bases). V dropped 5 bases and J dropped 0 bases, with 11 bases sitting between them. Germline V gene data show CDR1 as WSHSY and CDR2 as SAAADI. This CDR3 is built from 15 residues. The CDR3 nucleotides are TGCGCCAGCAGTCCCGGACAGCGCTCTGGAAACACCATATATTTT. The encoded protein is CASSPGQRSGNTIYF.

This chain uses TRBV5-8 with TRBJ1-2; D unresolved. The CDR3 contains 13 residues. Germline V CDR1 and CDR2: SGHTS, YDEGEE. Trimming shortened V by 2 bases and J by 4 bases, and 9 bases separated the two germline ends. This CDR3 is CASSFSEIYGYTF. CDR3 sequence (DNA): TGTGCCAGCAGCTTCTCCGAGATCTATGGCTACACCTTC.

The V and J genes are TRBV4-3 and TRBJ2-3; D is possibly TRBD1 (6 bases). The CDR3 has 15 amino acids. Looked up from germline, CDR1 is LGHNA and CDR2 is YSLEER. V dropped 4 bases and J dropped 3 bases, with 14 bases sitting between them. The CDR3 coding sequence is TGCGCCAGCAGCCCAACAGGGTTCGGGACAGATACGCAGTATTTT. Its translation: CASSPTGFGTDTQYF.